This TCR beta chain is from a study of T cells in Graves' hyperthyroidism and ophthalmopathy. Study-level information: It was at initial diagnosis, before any treatment, that peripheral blood was collected.

It was RNA transcripts that yielded the amplified TCR beta CDR3 regions. TCR CDR3 underwent first-round RT-PCR with the HTBI primer set. TCRdb recomputed calls from the multiplex PCR reads with MiXCR, one row per CDR3 protein. Of around 620,000 distinct CDR3 sequences listed, 15% to 20% were seen once; the top ten hold approximately 3.9%. This clonotype has a handful of counts. Germline-derived CDR1 and CDR2 are SEHNR and FQNEAQ (reference sequence). The CDR3 has 16 amino acids. The junction had 17 bases not matched to a gene; V was cut back by 5 bases and J by 10 bases. Sequenced: blood. The V and J genes are TRBV7-9 and TRBJ2-1; 7 bases match TRBD2. This receptor was identified in a woman younger than 45 with Graves' hyperthyroidism. The CDR3 region has the DNA TGTGCCAGCAGCCCCCCCGGAGGGACGGGAGGACGGGAGCAGTTCTTC. It yields the protein CASSPPGGTGGREQFF.